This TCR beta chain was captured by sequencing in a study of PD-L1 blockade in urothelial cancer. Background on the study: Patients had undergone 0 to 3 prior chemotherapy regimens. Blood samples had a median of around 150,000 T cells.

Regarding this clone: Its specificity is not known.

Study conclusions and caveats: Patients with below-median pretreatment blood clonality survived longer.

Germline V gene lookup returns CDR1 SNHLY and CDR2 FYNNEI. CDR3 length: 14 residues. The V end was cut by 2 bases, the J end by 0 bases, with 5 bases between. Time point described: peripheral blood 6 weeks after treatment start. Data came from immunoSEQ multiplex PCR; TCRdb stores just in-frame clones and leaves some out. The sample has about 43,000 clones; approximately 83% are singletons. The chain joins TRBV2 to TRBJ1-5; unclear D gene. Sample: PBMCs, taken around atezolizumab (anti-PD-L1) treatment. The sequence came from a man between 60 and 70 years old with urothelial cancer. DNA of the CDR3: TGTGCCAGCAGTGAACAGTTTAGCAATCAGCCCCAGCATTTT. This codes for CASSEQFSNQPQHF. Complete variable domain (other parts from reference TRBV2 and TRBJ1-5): EPEVTQTPSHQVTQMGQEVILRCVPISNHLYFYWYRQILGQKVEFLVSFYNNEISEKSEIFDDQFSVERPDGSNFTLKIRSTKLEDSAMYFCASSEQFSNQPQHFGDGTRLSIL.